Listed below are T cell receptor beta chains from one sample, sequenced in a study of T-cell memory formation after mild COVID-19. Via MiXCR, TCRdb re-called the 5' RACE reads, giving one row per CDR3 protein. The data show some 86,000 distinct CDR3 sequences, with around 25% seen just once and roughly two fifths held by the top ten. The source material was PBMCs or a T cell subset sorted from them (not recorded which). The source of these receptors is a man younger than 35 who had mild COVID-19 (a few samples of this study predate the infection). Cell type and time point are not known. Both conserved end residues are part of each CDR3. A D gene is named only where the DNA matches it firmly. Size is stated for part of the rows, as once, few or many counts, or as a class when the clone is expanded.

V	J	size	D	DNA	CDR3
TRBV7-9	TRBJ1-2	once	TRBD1	TGTGCCAGCAGCTTGGGACAGGGGGGTGGCTACACCTTC	CASSLGQGGGYTF
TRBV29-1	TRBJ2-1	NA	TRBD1	TGCAGCGTTAAAAGGGACAGGGTGATGTCGCCGTTCTTC	CSVKRDRVMSPFF
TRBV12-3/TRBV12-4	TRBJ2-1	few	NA	TGTGCCAGCGGGCCCGGGTACGGTAGCTCCTACAATGAGCAGTTCTTC	CASGPGYGSSYNEQFF
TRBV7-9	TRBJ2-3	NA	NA	TGTGCCAGCGGCAGAGGGGTGAGGGCAGATACGCAGTATTTT	CASGRGVRADTQYF
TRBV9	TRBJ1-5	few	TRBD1	TGTGCCAGCAGCTGGACAGGGGATAGCAATCAGCCCCAGCATTTT	CASSWTGDSNQPQHF
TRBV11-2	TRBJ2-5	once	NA	TGTGCCAGCAGCCTCCGGGGGGAGACCCAGTACTTC	CASSLRGETQYF
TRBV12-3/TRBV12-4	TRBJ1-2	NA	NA	TGTGCCAGCACCATGGGGACGGGCTATGGCTACACCTTC	CASTMGTGYGYTF
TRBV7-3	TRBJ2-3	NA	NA	TGTGCCAGCAGCTCCGGGGGGCAGGTCACAGATACGCAGTATTTT	CASSSGGQVTDTQYF
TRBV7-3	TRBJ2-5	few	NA	TGTGCCAGCAGCGCCGGGACGGACTATCGCGAGGAGACCCAGTACTTC	CASSAGTDYREETQYF
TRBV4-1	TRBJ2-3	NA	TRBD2	TGCGCCAGCAGCCGGCAAGCGGGGGGGCCCCTCACAGATACGCAGTATTTT	CASSRQAGGPLTDTQYF
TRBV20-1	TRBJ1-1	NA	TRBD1	TGCAGTGCTAGAGAGTGGGACAGGGGGCGATTGAACACTGAAGCTTTCTTT	CSAREWDRGRLNTEAFF
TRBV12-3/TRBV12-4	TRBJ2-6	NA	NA	TGTGCCAGCAGTCTGGGGGACATCGCGGGGGCCAACGTCCTGACTTTC	CASSLGDIAGANVLTF
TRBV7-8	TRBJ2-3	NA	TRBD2	TGTGCCAGCAGCCGACCGACTAGCGGGGGGGGGACAGATACGCAGTATTTT	CASSRPTSGGGTDTQYF
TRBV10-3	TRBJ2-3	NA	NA	TGTGCCATCAGTGACGTGCAGGGATACACAGATACGCAGTATTTT	CAISDVQGYTDTQYF
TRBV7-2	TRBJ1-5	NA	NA	TGTGCCAGCAGCTTAGGCGGGGGGGGTGGCCAGCCCCAGCATTTT	CASSLGGGGGQPQHF
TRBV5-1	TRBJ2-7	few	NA	TGCGCCAGCAGCTTGGGACTAGAACCCCGCGGGAACGAGCAGTACTTC	CASSLGLEPRGNEQYF
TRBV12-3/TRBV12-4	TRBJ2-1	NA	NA	TGTGCCAGCACGGGGGAAATATTCGATGAGCAGTTCTTC	CASTGEIFDEQFF
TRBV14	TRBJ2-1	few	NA	TGTGCCAGCAGCCAAACGGGGGCGGGTCCCAATGAGCAGTTCTTC	CASSQTGAGPNEQFF
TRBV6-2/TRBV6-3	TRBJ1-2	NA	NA	TGTGCCAGCAGTTCGGTCGGAACTAACTATGGCTACACCTTC	CASSSVGTNYGYTF
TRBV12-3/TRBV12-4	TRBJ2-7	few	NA	TGTGCCACGGGCGACAGTGCCGATCCCTACGAGCAGTACTTC	CATGDSADPYEQYF
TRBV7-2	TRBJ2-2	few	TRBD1	TGTGCCAGCAGCACCGACAGGGGGCGCACCGGGGAGCTGTTTTTT	CASSTDRGRTGELFF
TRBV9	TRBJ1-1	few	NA	TGTGCCAGCAGCGTCAACATGGAAAACACTGAAGCTTTCTTT	CASSVNMENTEAFF
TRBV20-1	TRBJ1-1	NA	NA	TGCAGTGCTTTCGTTACGGAAAGTTGGTTGACTGAAGCTTTCTTT	CSAFVTESWLTEAFF
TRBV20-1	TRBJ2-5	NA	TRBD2	TGCAGTGCTAGAGGGCTAGCGGGGGCAGAGACCCAGTACTTC	CSARGLAGAETQYF
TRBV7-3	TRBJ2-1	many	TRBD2	TGTGCCAGCAGCCCCCTTAGCGGGGGGACCTACAATGAGCAGTTCTTC	CASSPLSGGTYNEQFF
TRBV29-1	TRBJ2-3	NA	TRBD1	TGCAGCGTTGAGGAGGGACAGGGTAGGGGCACGCAGTATTTT	CSVEEGQGRGTQYF
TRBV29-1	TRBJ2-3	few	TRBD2	TGCAGCGTTGAACTAGCGGGGAAGTCAGATACGCAGTATTTT	CSVELAGKSDTQYF
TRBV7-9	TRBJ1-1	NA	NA	TGTGCCAGCAGGCTAGACAGTGGAAACACTGAAGCTTTCTTT	CASRLDSGNTEAFF
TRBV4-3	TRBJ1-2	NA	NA	TGCGCCAGCAGCCAAGGGGGGGGTAACTATGGCTACACCTTC	CASSQGGGNYGYTF
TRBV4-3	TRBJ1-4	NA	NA	TGCGCCAGCAGCCCGACAGGATCCGGGCCCGAGACAGGCGGATTTGAAAAACTGTTTTTT	CASSPTGSGPETGGFEKLFF
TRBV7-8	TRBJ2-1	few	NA	TGTGCCAGCAGCTTAGCGCGGTATCCCGGCTCCTACAATGAGCAGTTCTTC	CASSLARYPGSYNEQFF
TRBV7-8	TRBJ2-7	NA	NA	TGTGCCAGCAGCGTAGAAGTCCCCCACGAGCAGTACTTC	CASSVEVPHEQYF
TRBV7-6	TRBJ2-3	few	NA	TGTGCCAGCAGCTCCGGGCCGCTGAGGGCAGATACGCAGTATTTT	CASSSGPLRADTQYF
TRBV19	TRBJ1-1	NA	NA	TGTGCCACCCAGGGCGATGGTACCACTGAAGCTTTCTTT	CATQGDGTTEAFF
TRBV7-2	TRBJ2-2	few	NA	TGTGCCAGCCCTCTATTAACCGGGGAGCTGTTTTTT	CASPLLTGELFF
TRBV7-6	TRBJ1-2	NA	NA	TGTGCCAGCAGCTTAGCAGGGGGCTATGGCTACACCTTC	CASSLAGGYGYTF
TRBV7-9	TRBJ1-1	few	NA	TGTGCCAGCAGCTTGGGTATGGGGCTACAGAACACTGAAGCTTTCTTT	CASSLGMGLQNTEAFF
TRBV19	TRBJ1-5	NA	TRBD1	TGTGCCAGTGCACTGGGACAGCTTAGCAATCAGCCCCAGCATTTT	CASALGQLSNQPQHF
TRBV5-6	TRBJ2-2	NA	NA	TGTGCCAGCAGCTTGGCCGGGTTCGGGGAGCTGTTTTTT	CASSLAGFGELFF
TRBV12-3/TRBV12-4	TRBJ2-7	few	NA	TGTGCCAGCAGTCCTTCGGAGGGAGGCAGTTCCTCCTACGAGCAGTACTTC	CASSPSEGGSSSYEQYF
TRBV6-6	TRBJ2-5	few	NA	TGTGCCAGCAGTTACTTACACCCAACTCAAGAGACCCAGTACTTC	CASSYLHPTQETQYF
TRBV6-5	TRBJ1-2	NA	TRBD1	TGTGCCAGCAGTCCCTCGACAGGGGGCTATGGCTACACCTTC	CASSPSTGGYGYTF
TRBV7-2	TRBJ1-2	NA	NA	TGTGCCAGCAGCCCCACTGGACTCCTTAACTATGGCTACACCTTC	CASSPTGLLNYGYTF
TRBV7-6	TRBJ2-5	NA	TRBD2	TGTGCCAGCAGCGCGGGGGGCTGGCAAAACCAAGAGACCCAGTACTTC	CASSAGGWQNQETQYF